Shown below are 3 T cell receptor beta chains from a single sample sequenced in a study of beta chain features in type 1 diabetes. Expressed TCRB transcripts were sequenced, since all the RNA that had been isolated was reverse transcribed. The protocol was immunoSEQ multiplex PCR, while the TCRdb copy is restricted to in-frame clones and leaves out a portion. The table lists around 350,000 clones, roughly 12% of them singletons. The sample taken for sequencing was naive CD4+ T cells from blood. These receptors came from a man younger than 35 in good health.

The chain has TRBV7-3 and TRBJ2-2; 8 bases map to TRBD2. With V trimmed by 2 bases and J by 5 bases, 7 bases remained unmatched. Germline V gene lookup returns CDR1 SGHTA and CDR2 FQGTGA. This CDR3 has 16 residues. The CDR3 spells CASSLRGLAGTGELFF. The CDR3 region has the DNA TGTGCCAGCAGCTTACGGGGTCTAGCGGGTACCGGGGAGCTGTTTTTT.

This clone was picked up a small number of times. The gene calls are TRBV6-1 and TRBJ2-7; 7 bases align to TRBD2. Germline loops: CDR1 MNHNS, CDR2 SASEGT. The ends lost 6 bases at V and 5 bases at J; junction bases unmatched: 7. This CDR3 comprises 13 residues. CDR3 DNA: TGTGCCAGCAGCCTTGAGGGAGGGAACGAGCAGTACTTC. It specifies CASSLEGGNEQYF.

This clone came up a few times. The J gene is TRBJ1-2, the V gene TRBV7-2; D ambiguous. Per the germline V gene, CDR1 is SGHTA and CDR2 is FQGNSA. Deletions cut 8 bases from V and 4 bases from J, with 17 bases between. The CDR3 has 14 amino acids. This CDR3 reads CASAPYWESYGYTF. DNA of the CDR3: TGTGCCAGCGCCCCGTATTGGGAGAGCTATGGCTACACCTTC.